Listed below are T cell receptor beta chains from one sample, sequenced in a study of shared clonotypes between healthy human individuals. Sequencing was performed with immunoSEQ multiplex PCR; in TCRdb, only in-frame clones are kept and a portion is missing. Found here are about 800,000 clones, just over 95% of them singletons; the top ten hold less than 0.25%. The sample consisted of naive CD8+ T cells sorted from blood. The receptors were gathered from a man in his thirties or forties in good health. Each CDR3 is given with its conserved first and last residue.

J | V | CDR3
TRBJ2-7 | TRBV7-2 | CASSATPGFYEQYF
TRBJ2-1 | TRBV19 | CATTPSGSSYNEQFF
TRBJ2-5 | TRBV10-3 | CAISLAAQETQYF
TRBJ2-1 | TRBV5-5 | CASSFLQSKHNEQFF
TRBJ2-1 | TRBV6-1 | CASRGEDNEQFF
TRBJ2-2 | TRBV25-1 | CASGNTGELFF
TRBJ2-3 | TRBV2 | CASRSWADTQYF
TRBJ2-7 | TRBV5-1 | CASSFELVGEQYF
TRBJ2-7 | TRBV6-5 | CASSFPGEQYF
TRBJ2-1 | TRBV9 | CASSVGGFRSSYNEQFF
TRBJ1-3 | TRBV7-8 | CASSPDSRVGGNTIYF
TRBJ2-1 | TRBV4-1 | CASSQDLSGQGQFF
TRBJ1-1 | TRBV7-2 | CASSLAPKSEAFF
TRBJ2-7 | TRBV13 | CASSPRTTTYEQYF
TRBJ1-4 | TRBV9 | CASSAPGRGEKLFF
TRBJ2-3 | TRBV5-6 | CASSLDGLGRGTQYF
TRBJ1-5 | TRBV28 | CASFNRGFNQPQHF
TRBJ2-6 | TRBV7-6 | CASSLSLPDGASGANVLTF
TRBJ2-7 | TRBV27 | CASGSNYEQYF
TRBJ2-7 | TRBV11-3 | CASSPDGSYEQYF
TRBJ2-7 | TRBV27 | CASSWDRGGYEQYF
TRBJ2-3 | TRBV5-4 | CASSLGTSGRDTQYF
TRBJ2-2 | TRBV25-1 | CASSTGTGWSETGELFF
TRBJ1-2 | TRBV18 | CASSPRETGSYGYTF
TRBJ2-7 | TRBV28 | CASSLGGYEQYF
TRBJ2-7 | TRBV14 | CASSQDEGPRPYEQYF
TRBJ2-3 | TRBV29-1 | CSVVGTSGSEDTQYF
TRBJ2-2 | TRBV9 | CASSASTGELFF
TRBJ1-1 | TRBV7-6 | CASSLGLGTEAFF
TRBJ2-5 | TRBV6-5 | CASSFQGGLGETQYF
TRBJ2-7 | TRBV28 | CASSLVGGTGEQYF
TRBJ1-5 | TRBV10-1 | CASSETAQHF
TRBJ2-7 | TRBV7-2 | CASSLVLSEQYF
TRBJ2-3 | TRBV6-6 | CASSWTLIDTQYF
TRBJ2-7 | TRBV20-1 | CSARDVYEQYF
TRBJ2-5 | TRBV7-9 | CASRRDGFTQYF
TRBJ1-5 | TRBV6-5 | CASSSHGGTGNQPQHF
TRBJ1-1 | TRBV4-3 | CASSQDIRQGDTEAFF
TRBJ1-4 | TRBV5-6 | CASMGTTDEKLFF
TRBJ2-2 | TRBV14 | CASSQITTSGTGELFF
TRBJ2-1 | TRBV11-2 | CASSLERRLAAYNEQFF
TRBJ2-1 | TRBV15 | CATSSESNEQFF
TRBJ1-2 | TRBV4-1 | CASSQNLGQEIYGYTF
TRBJ1-4 | TRBV28 | CASSFPGVNEKLFF
TRBJ1-4 | TRBV9 | CASSVGEATNEKLFF
TRBJ2-7 | TRBV5-5 | CASSTRTGGYEQYF
TRBJ2-1 | TRBV29-1 | CSVDGRMFDEQFF
TRBJ2-7 | TRBV11-2 | CASSLAGDGYEQYF
TRBJ2-2 | TRBV7-9 | CASSPNQGSGELFF
TRBJ2-3 | TRBV5-4 | CASSLESGTVTDTQYF
TRBJ2-7 | TRBV5-1 | CASSFLQGSSEQYF
TRBJ2-2 | TRBV11-2 | CASVGRSNTGELFF
TRBJ2-2 | TRBV7-8 | CASSPYLNTGELFF
TRBJ2-7 | TRBV9 | CASSPTSGDTSYEQYF
TRBJ2-7 | TRBV12-5 | CASARDPYEQYF
TRBJ2-7 | TRBV11-2 | CASSWRGGLGYEQYF
TRBJ1-2 | TRBV7-2 | CASSLDGPGQANYGYTF
TRBJ2-2 | TRBV7-9 | CASSPTAGVSTGELFF
TRBJ1-5 | TRBV18 | CASSRGQYSNQPQHF